This is a list of T cell receptor beta chains from one sample in a study of T cell responses to AZD1222 COVID-19 vaccine. The data were produced by immunoSEQ multiplex PCR, yet TCRdb's version contains in-frame clones alone and is incomplete. Of about 72,000 clones in the sample, 80% to 90% are singletons; the top ten hold about 28%. The material was peripheral blood, obtained 28 days after the second AZD1222 dose. These receptors came from an adult who received the AZD1222 COVID-19 vaccine. Each CDR3 is given with its conserved first and last residue. Fields, in order: V gene, CDR3 length, J gene, D gene, CDR3 protein. A D gene is named only where the DNA matches it firmly.

TRBV7-9	15	TRBJ2-5	NA	CASSLSQGYQETQYF
TRBV2	16	TRBJ2-2	NA	CASSEVPAGNTGELFF
TRBV5-1	12	TRBJ1-1	NA	CASNYGNTEAFF
TRBV2	15	TRBJ2-2	NA	CASSVGSANTGELFF
TRBV5-6	14	TRBJ2-1	NA	CASSLLTGANEQFF
TRBV19	17	TRBJ2-1	NA	CASSIFSVWGVQYEQFF
TRBV19	15	TRBJ2-7	TRBD1	CASSIDVTGGYEQYF
TRBV13	14	TRBJ1-5	NA	CASSGQGSNQPQHF
TRBV6-6	15	TRBJ2-7	TRBD2	CASSSPASGAYEQYF
TRBV7-3	14	TRBJ1-6	NA	CASSQNSYNSPLHF
TRBV5-1	13	TRBJ1-2	NA	CASSYPGYYGYTF
TRBV7-3	14	TRBJ1-6	TRBD1	CASSTDRGFSPLHF
TRBV5-1	15	TRBJ2-1	TRBD2	CASSAGTSGIHEQFF
TRBV10-3	14	TRBJ2-5	NA	CAISPGENLETQYF
TRBV11-3	12	TRBJ2-4	NA	CASSAGLWIQYF
TRBV18	14	TRBJ1-5	TRBD1	CASSQTGGKQPQHF
TRBV11-3	16	TRBJ1-2	TRBD1	CASSPRGASGLGGYTF
TRBV27	15	TRBJ1-4	NA	CASSFSWDIGEKLFF
TRBV5-4	17	TRBJ1-3	NA	CASSLSPGGFSGNTIYF
TRBV4-1	16	TRBJ2-1	TRBD2	CASSQKGLAQYNEQFF
TRBV28	15	TRBJ2-6	NA	CASGIPGAGANVLTF
TRBV18	15	TRBJ1-2	NA	CASSPLGQTNYGYTF